This TCR beta chain was documented in a study of cytomegalovirus exposure and HLA in healthy donors. The study, taken as a whole, reports: In vitro checks showed that a few CMV-associated chains really do target CMV antigens. An analysis was carried out later, and it reportedly showed fewer N-insertions in an Asian-associated ancestry cluster than the approximately 670-donor mean. Some 150 TCR beta chains were listed as cytomegalovirus-associated.

With regard to this clone: Its antigen is currently unknown.

PCR was performed using 60 Vbeta and 13 Jbeta primers. Per the original data handling: Some 11 million of the 75 million to 95 million unique TCR beta chains counted in a later analysis were shared. Only in-frame clones appear in the TCRdb table, and some are missing; sequencing was by immunoSEQ multiplex PCR. V and J calls plus clone size are reproduced from that table; the DNA served to infer D and trimming. This table has about 140,000 clones, 65% to 85% appearing once. The TCR sequence derives from a man aged 50 to 59 in good health and CMV-seronegative. Sequencing used PBMCs.

Written as DNA, the CDR3 is TGTGCCAGCAGCTTGGTGTCTAGCGGGAGATTCGAGACCCAGTACTTC. Its translation: CASSLVSSGRFETQYF. The chain joins TRBV5-4 to TRBJ2-5; 10 bases map to TRBD2. Germline lookup yields CDR1 SGHNT and CDR2 YYREEE (reference sequence). Trimming removed 0 bases from V and 5 bases from J; junction bases left unmatched: 7. This CDR3 has 16 residues.